This is a list of T cell receptor beta chains from one sample in a study of blood T cell repertoires in COVID-19. Profiled with immunoSEQ multiplex PCR; TCRdb holds only in-frame clones, not every one. This sample carries approximately 80,000 clones, roughly 90% of them seen once, and the ten largest clones take 9.1%. The sequencing sample was made of peripheral blood. The receptor set was obtained from a human donor in a cohort sampled during active COVID-19. CDR3s include the opening cysteine and the closing phenylalanine or tryptophan. D genes are given only for firm matches. Some rows mark clone size as missing; the rest say once, few, many or name a class of expanded clone.

TRBJ2-7	TRBV5-8	TRBD1	once	TGTGCCAGCGGCGGGACAGGTCAGCAGTACTTC	CASGGTGQQYF
TRBJ1-2	TRBV13	.	.	TGTGCCAGCAGCTTCAGTATCGGGGGCTACACCTTC	CASSFSIGGYTF
TRBJ2-7	TRBV18	TRBD2	.	TGTGCCAGCTCCCAACTGGCTAGCGGGACCAACTACGAGCAGTACTTC	CASSQLASGTNYEQYF
TRBJ1-6	TRBV4-2	.	.	TGTGCCAGCAGCCAAGAACAGGGATCTGGTAATTCACCCCTCCACTTT	CASSQEQGSGNSPLHF
TRBJ2-3	TRBV5-1	.	.	TGCGCCAGCAGCAAGGACAGATACACAGATACGCAGTATTTT	CASSKDRYTDTQYF
TRBJ1-1	TRBV15	TRBD1	.	TGTGCCACCAGCAGATCACATCAGGGGGGAACTGAAGCTTTCTTT	CATSRSHQGGTEAFF
TRBJ1-1	TRBV5-1	.	.	TGCGCCAGCAGCTTAGGCGCGGACACTGAAGCTTTCTTT	CASSLGADTEAFF
TRBJ1-5	TRBV7-2	.	.	TGTGCCAGCAGCATCGACAGGTTCACCCAGCCCCAGCATTTT	CASSIDRFTQPQHF
TRBJ1-2	TRBV30	.	.	TGTGCCTGGAGTGTAGCAGGGGCCGGTGGCTACACCTTC	CAWSVAGAGGYTF
TRBJ1-1	TRBV28	TRBD1	.	TGTGCCAGCAGTTTTGAGGACAGGGGGCGAGCTTTCTTT	CASSFEDRGRAFF
TRBJ2-3	TRBV20-1	.	.	TGCAGTGCTAGTGGTGACAAGGGGACATATACGCAGTATTTT	CSASGDKGTYTQYF
TRBJ2-2	TRBV3-1/TRBV3-2	.	.	TGTGCCAGCAGTCATACCGTCCGGGGGAACACCGGGGAGCTGTTTTTT	CASSHTVRGNTGELFF
TRBJ2-1	TRBV7-2	.	.	TGTGCCAGCAGCTTAGCGAGCCTAGCGTCCATTCCACATGAGCAGTTCTTC	CASSLASLASIPHEQFF
TRBJ2-2	TRBV25-1	.	once	TGTGCCAGCAGCGCCGGGACATCTACCGGGGAGCTGTTTTTT	CASSAGTSTGELFF
TRBJ2-4	TRBV19	TRBD2	once	TGTGCCAGTAGTATGGAACTAGCGGGGACGAGGGTTGGCAAAAACATTCAGTACTTC	CASSMELAGTRVGKNIQYF
TRBJ1-2	TRBV27	.	.	TGTGCCAGCAGTTACGGTCCTAACTATGGCTACACCTTC	CASSYGPNYGYTF
TRBJ2-1	TRBV7-8	TRBD2	.	TGTGCCAGCAGCTTAAAGGCGGGGGGACCAACCCCCCACAGGAAATACAATGAGCAGTTCTTC	CASSLKAGGPTPHRKYNEQFF
TRBJ2-2	TRBV24-1	.	.	TGTGCCACCAAACAGGGTGATACCGGGGAGCTGTTTTTT	CATKQGDTGELFF
TRBJ1-4	TRBV5-1	.	.	TGCGCCAGCAGCTGGGACACTTCAACTAATGAAAAACTGTTTTTT	CASSWDTSTNEKLFF
TRBJ1-3	TRBV28	.	.	TGTGCCAGCAGTTTATGGACAGGAAGCTCTGGAAACACCATATATTTT	CASSLWTGSSGNTIYF
TRBJ2-3	TRBV18	.	.	TGTGCCAGCTCACCGGTTTCCGGGAGAGCAGATACGCAGTATTTT	CASSPVSGRADTQYF
TRBJ2-7	TRBV6-5	TRBD1	.	TGTGCCAGCAGTCGGGACAGGGGGCGCGAGCAGTACTTC	CASSRDRGREQYF
TRBJ2-1	TRBV5-4	TRBD1	.	TGTGCCAGCAGCGACTCCGGGACAGGTGGTGTTCAGTGGTTCTTC	CASSDSGTGGVQWFF
TRBJ1-3	TRBV28	.	.	TGTGCCGAGCACCCGGACACTGGAAACACCATATATTTT	CAEHPDTGNTIYF
TRBJ2-7	TRBV7-8	TRBD2	.	TGTGCCAGCAGCTTTGACGGGACTAGATCCTACGAGCAGTACTTC	CASSFDGTRSYEQYF
TRBJ2-1	TRBV4-2	TRBD2	.	TGTGCCAGCAGCCAAGGGACTAGCGGGTACAATGAGCAGTTCTTC	CASSQGTSGYNEQFF
TRBJ2-7	TRBV28	TRBD2	.	TGTGCCAGCCGATGGGGGGGATCCTACGAGCAGTACTTC	CASRWGGSYEQYF
TRBJ2-4	TRBV3-1/TRBV3-2	TRBD2	.	TGTGCCAGCAGCCCCCCGGGGGGGAGGAACATTCAGTACTTC	CASSPPGGRNIQYF
TRBJ2-3	TRBV3-1/TRBV3-2	TRBD2	.	TGTGCCAGCAGCCCCCTAGCGGGAGGGCCTACAGATACGCAGTATTTT	CASSPLAGGPTDTQYF
TRBJ1-2	TRBV27	.	.	TGTGCCAGCAGTTTATCTCACAGACCGTTTTTGTATGGCTACACCTTC	CASSLSHRPFLYGYTF
TRBJ1-1	TRBV6-2/TRBV6-3	.	.	TGTGCCAGCAGCAACGGGAACACTGAAGCTTTCTTT	CASSNGNTEAFF
TRBJ1-1	TRBV5-1	.	.	TGCGCCAGCAGCAGTGACAGCATGAACACTGAAGCTTTCTTT	CASSSDSMNTEAFF
TRBJ2-3	TRBV4-2	.	.	TGTGCCAGCAGCCAAGGCCCCGGGGGAGACACAGATACGCAGTATTTT	CASSQGPGGDTDTQYF
TRBJ2-3	TRBV10-3	.	.	TGTGCCATCAGTGACTCCCCGGGGGAGGATACGCAGTATTTT	CAISDSPGEDTQYF
TRBJ2-1	TRBV12-3/TRBV12-4	.	.	TGTGCCAGCAGTTTGGCGTTAGCGAATGAGCAGTTCTTC	CASSLALANEQFF
TRBJ2-1	TRBV5-1	TRBD2	.	TGCGCCAGCAGCGTGACTAGCGGTACCTACAATGAGCAGTTCTTC	CASSVTSGTYNEQFF
TRBJ2-1	TRBV28	TRBD2	.	TGTGCCAGCAGTTTAGGACTAGCGGGAGCTGCCTACAATGAGCAGTTCTTC	CASSLGLAGAAYNEQFF
TRBJ1-6	TRBV5-1	.	.	TGCGCCAGCAGCTTGGTTGCGGGTGAGAATTCACCCCTCCACTTT	CASSLVAGENSPLHF
TRBJ2-1	TRBV11-3	TRBD1	.	TGTGCCAGCAGCCGGACAGGGGTCGGCTACAATGAGCAGTTCTTC	CASSRTGVGYNEQFF
TRBJ2-5	TRBV15	TRBD1	.	TGTGCCACCAGCAGAGACCCGACAGGGGGTAAGGAGACCCAGTACTTC	CATSRDPTGGKETQYF
TRBJ2-3	TRBV9	.	.	TGTGCCAGCAGCCCTCGGACTACCCGGACGACAGATACGCAGTATTTT	CASSPRTTRTTDTQYF
TRBJ1-1	TRBV18	.	.	TGTGCCAGCTCACCACTCGGCAGGGGCACTGAAGCTTTCTTT	CASSPLGRGTEAFF
TRBJ2-3	TRBV5-6	.	.	TGTGCCAGCAGTCGGAGAATTGATACAGATACGCAGTATTTT	CASSRRIDTDTQYF
TRBJ2-5	TRBV7-9	TRBD2	.	TGTGCCAGCAGCTTAGTCGGCCTAGCGGGAGGGGAGACCCAGTACTTC	CASSLVGLAGGETQYF
TRBJ2-2	TRBV3-1/TRBV3-2	.	.	TGTGCCAGCAGCCACCACACAGGGTCTGGGGAGCTGTTTTTT	CASSHHTGSGELFF
TRBJ1-1	TRBV29-1	.	.	TGCAGCGTTGCCGTGGCTGCGAACACTGAAGCTTTCTTT	CSVAVAANTEAFF
TRBJ2-3	TRBV3-1/TRBV3-2	TRBD2	.	TGTGCCAGCAGCCAAGGACTAGCGGGGGATACCACAGATACGCAGTATTTT	CASSQGLAGDTTDTQYF
TRBJ2-3	TRBV9	.	.	TGTGCCAGCAGCGTAACCGGGACTCTTTCCACAGATACGCAGTATTTT	CASSVTGTLSTDTQYF
TRBJ2-7	TRBV5-1	TRBD2	.	TGCGCCAGCAGCGCGGGACTAGCGGGGGTGCTCCCCTACGAGCAGTACTTC	CASSAGLAGVLPYEQYF
TRBJ2-7	TRBV6-1	.	once	TGTGCCAGCAGTGGCCATCGGCAGGGAATTCTTTACTACGAGCAGTACTTC	CASSGHRQGILYYEQYF
TRBJ2-1	TRBV27	TRBD1	once	TGTGCCAGCAGTTTTCGGGTGAAAGGGACAGCCTACAATGAGCAGTTCTTC	CASSFRVKGTAYNEQFF
TRBJ1-2	TRBV7-3	.	.	TGTGCCAGCAGCTTAACTGTGCAGGGGTCGATTCCGGCTAACTATGGCTACACCTTC	CASSLTVQGSIPANYGYTF
TRBJ2-3	TRBV19	.	many	TGTGCCAGTAGTATGAGTGAGAGCACAGATACGCAGTATTTT	CASSMSESTDTQYF
TRBJ1-2	TRBV12-3/TRBV12-4	TRBD1	.	TGTGCCAGCAGTTCACAGGGGGCGGATGGCTACACCTTC	CASSSQGADGYTF
TRBJ1-5	TRBV6-6	.	.	TGTGCCAGCAGTTACATGCAGGGCAGGAATCAGCCCCAGCATTTT	CASSYMQGRNQPQHF
TRBJ1-1	TRBV6-5	.	.	TGTGCCAGCAGTCGACACTTGAACACTGAAGCTTTCTTT	CASSRHLNTEAFF
TRBJ2-1	TRBV29-1	TRBD2	.	TGCAGCGTTGAAAGCCCAGTGGGACTAACCAATGAGCAGTTCTTC	CSVESPVGLTNEQFF
TRBJ1-4	TRBV5-1	.	once	TGCGCCAGCAGCGCTCCCGACATAGGTGAAAAACTGTTTTTT	CASSAPDIGEKLFF